The clone carrying this T cell receptor beta chain was recorded at least ten times. Its antigen is currently unknown. These data are taken from a study of T cell repertoires in cytomegalovirus infection. The wider study: A matching HLA type, together with CMV infection, was signaled by public TCR beta signatures. Study results and caveats: Cumulative public TCR beta family frequency identified carriers of CMV plus the relevant HLA.

Each CDR3 protein is one row after TCRdb ran MiXCR on the reads. Here the sample spans more than 90,000 distinct CDR3 sequences, roughly a tenth being singletons. The sequence derives from a human donor in good health (CMV status not recorded). Some clones in this sample may be carry-over from other donors' samples. The sequenced sample was PBMCs, sequenced either directly or after in vitro stimulation (not recorded which).

The CDR3 DNA sequence: TGTGCCACCAGCAGACTGCAGAGCACCGGGGAGCTGTTTTTT. This gives the protein CATSRLQSTGELFF. The V and J genes are TRBV15 and TRBJ2-2; D gene ambiguous. The CDR3 has 14 amino acids. Germline values: CDR1 LNHNV, CDR2 YYDKDF (reference sequence). The V end was cut by 2 bases, the J end by 4 bases, with 8 bases between.